This entry lists 29 T cell receptor beta chains sequenced from one sample in a study of PD-1 blockade in classical Hodgkin lymphoma. The data were produced by immunoSEQ multiplex PCR, yet TCRdb's version contains in-frame clones alone and is incomplete. The sample consists of about 33,000 clones, approximately 67% of them appearing once. Time point of the sample: cycle 4 day 1 (C4D1), after less than 7 weeks of nivolumab. No patient escaped relapse after autologous stem cell transplantation, and brentuximab vedotin exposure varied. The sample here was peripheral blood mononuclear cells (PBMCs), taken before the fourth cycle of nivolumab. The receptor set was obtained from a human donor with classical Hodgkin lymphoma.

The J gene is TRBJ1-1, the V gene TRBV7-6; 10 nucleotides line up with TRBD1. This CDR3 contains 15 residues. The V segment lost 5 bases and the J segment 7 bases; nucleotides outside the gene matches: 10. The germline V gene has CDR1 SGHVS and CDR2 FNYEAQ. The CDR3 region has the DNA TGTGCCAGCAGCCCGACCTGGACAGGGGGGGATGAAGCTTTCTTT. As protein: CASSPTWTGGDEAFF.

The CDR3 DNA reads TGTGCCAGCAGTTACTTTCGCAGATCGAACACCGGGGAGCTGTTTTTT. As protein: CASSYFRRSNTGELFF. This chain links TRBV6-5 with TRBJ2-2, with no clear D. Trimming left V 1 base short and J 0 bases short, with 9 bases between. The CDR3 runs to 16 residues. Germline V gives CDR1 MNHEY, CDR2 SVGAGI.

This clone was seen more than once but under ten times. The chain couples TRBV30 to TRBJ2-7; no definite D call. Germline V CDR1 and CDR2: GTSNPN, SVGIG (reference sequence). This CDR3 contains 14 residues. The ends were cut back, 0 bases at V and 6 bases at J, with 15 bases in the middle. CDR3 bases: TGTGCCTGGAGTGTTCAGAAGTTCAAGTCCGAGCAGTACTTC. Translated: CAWSVQKFKSEQYF.

The V call is TRBV7-6, the J call TRBJ1-5, with D uncertain. The CDR3 length is 15 residues. V was pared by 1 base and J by 2 bases, with 9 bases between. Germline lookup yields CDR1 SGHVS and CDR2 FNYEAQ. CDR3 protein: CASSLDSNGNQPQHF. The CDR3 DNA reads as TGTGCCAGCAGCTTAGATTCTAACGGCAATCAGCCCCAGCATTTT.

The chain uses TRBV28 and TRBJ1-2; no reliable D call. This CDR3 has 15 amino acids. Trimming pared 6 bases from V and 8 bases from J, leaving 22 bases between. Germline-derived CDR1 and CDR2 are MDHEN and SYDVKM. Here the CDR3 reads CASSTELDAGLGYTF. In nucleotides, the CDR3 is TGTGCCAGCAGCACCGAACTTGACGCGGGGTTGGGCTACACCTTC.

The sample holds a few counts of this clone. V usage is TRBV9 and J usage is TRBJ1-6, with no clear D. CDR3 size: 12 residues. Trimming took off 4 bases at V and 8 bases at J, with 7 bases between the two ends. Germline-derived CDR1 and CDR2 are SGDLS and YYNGEE. Written as DNA, the CDR3 is TGTGCCAGCAGCCTAGGTGATTCACCCCTCCACTTT. Residues: CASSLGDSPLHF.

This chain uses TRBV2 with TRBJ2-6; D might be TRBD1 or TRBD2, each matching 5 bases. The length of the CDR3 is 15 residues. V dropped 5 bases and J dropped 7 bases, with 15 bases sitting between them. CDR1 is SNHLY and CDR2 is FYNNEI in the germline V gene. CDR3 coding DNA: TGTGCCAGCAGTTGGGACCGCCAGAGTGCCAACGTCCTGACTTTC. Protein product: CASSWDRQSANVLTF.

This clone was seen a few times. J is TRBJ1-1 and V is TRBV18; no definite D call. V was trimmed by 3 bases and J by 3 bases, leaving 17 bases between them. This CDR3 spans 16 amino acids. The germline gives CDR1 KGHSH, CDR2 LQKENI. The CDR3 sequence: CASSPPDGGVDTEAFF. The CDR3 coding sequence is TGTGCCAGCTCACCTCCTGATGGTGGTGTGGACACTGAAGCTTTCTTT.

The table lists this clone with a few counts. The chain is built from TRBV7-2 and TRBJ1-1, with TRBD1 identical over 7 bases. With 2 bases clipped from V and 3 bases from J, the junction kept 3 bases outside the gene matches. Germline assignment: CDR1 SGHTA and CDR2 FQGNSA. The CDR3 sequence is 14 residues long. For the CDR3, the DNA is TGTGCCAGCAGCTTAACCGGACAGGACACTGAAGCTTTCTTT. It yields the protein CASSLTGQDTEAFF.

The chain has TRBV7-8 and TRBJ2-7, with 8 bases matching TRBD1. V lost 4 bases, J lost 0 bases, and 2 bases stayed unmatched. The CDR3 covers 14 residues. The germline V gene encodes CDR1 SGHVS and CDR2 FQNEAQ. The CDR3 DNA reads as TGTGCCAGCAGCTCGGACAGGGCCTCCTACGAGCAGTACTTC. Amino acid sequence: CASSSDRASYEQYF.

In its sample, this clone was seen a few times. This sequence joins TRBV9 and TRBJ2-5; 9 bases are a match to TRBD1. The CDR3 consists of 17 residues. Germline V gene data show CDR1 as SGDLS and CDR2 as YYNGEE. V trimming: 0 bases; J trimming: 2 bases; junction bases outside the gene matches: 8. For the CDR3, the DNA is TGTGCCAGCAGCGTAGGGTTTGGGGGGACAGGGCAAGAGACCCAGTACTTC. Protein sequence: CASSVGFGGTGQETQYF.

The chain has TRBV15 and TRBJ1-2; possible D gene TRBD1, 6 bases. The V gene's germline CDR1 is LNHNV and CDR2 YYDKDF (reference sequence). This CDR3 has 15 residues. Trimming removed 2 bases at V and 0 bases at J, with 10 bases between. In DNA form, the CDR3 reads TGTGCCACCAGCAGAAAACAGGGTTCTAACTATGGCTACACCTTC. Protein: CATSRKQGSNYGYTF.

The chain is built from TRBV19 and TRBJ1-5, with 8 bases fitting TRBD1. This CDR3 comprises 12 residues. Unmatched junction bases numbered 1, after V lost 6 bases and J lost 6 bases. Germline lookup yields CDR1 LNHDA and CDR2 SQIVND (reference sequence). CDR3 region: CASSDRGQPQHF. The CDR3 DNA is TGTGCCAGTAGCGACAGGGGTCAGCCCCAGCATTTT. Filled out from reference TRBV19 and TRBJ1-5, the complete variable domain reads DGGITQSPKYLFRKEGQNVTLSCEQNLNHDAMYWYRQDPGQGLRLIYYSQIVNDFQKGDIAEGYSVSREKKESFPLTVTSAQKNPTAFYLCASSDRGQPQHFGDGTRLSIL.

The chain recombines TRBV6-6 with TRBJ1-4, with 7 bases fitting TRBD1. Germline loops: CDR1 MNHNY, CDR2 SVGAGI (reference sequence). This CDR3 has 16 residues. Trimming cost V 6 bases and J 0 bases; bases outside gene matches: 7. The CDR3 DNA reads as TGTGCCAGCAGCCCCAGGGGGGCTGCAACTAATGAAAAACTGTTTTTT. Its protein product is CASSPRGAATNEKLFF.

The chain uses TRBV5-1 and TRBJ2-1; a possible D gene is TRBD2 (6 bases). V was trimmed by 4 bases and J by 15 bases, leaving 14 bases between them. The germline CDR1 and CDR2 sequences are SGHRS and YFSETQ. This CDR3 region has 11 residues. The CDR3 sequence is CASSPDYVRFF. CDR3 nucleotide sequence: TGCGCCAGCAGCCCGGACTACGTCCGGTTCTTC. The variable domain in full, with the rest retrieved from reference TRBV5-1 and TRBJ2-1, is KAGVTQTPRYLIKTRGQQVTLSCSPISGHRSVSWYQQTPGQGLQFLFEYFSETQRNKGNFPGRFSGRQFSNSRSEMNVSTLELGDSALYLCASSPDYVRFFGPGTRLTVL.

The chain carries TRBV7-6 and TRBJ2-7; D possibly uses TRBD1 or TRBD2 (5 bases each). V dropped 4 bases and J dropped 5 bases, with 15 bases sitting between them. This CDR3 has 14 amino acids. Germline V lookup: CDR1 SGHVS, CDR2 FNYEAQ. The DNA for the CDR3 is TGTGCCAGCAGCTCACGCAGGGAGAACCACGAGCAGTACTTC. Translating it yields CASSSRRENHEQYF. Filled out from reference TRBV7-6 and TRBJ2-7, the complete variable domain reads GAGVSQSPRYKVTKRGQDVALRCDPISGHVSLYWYRQALGQGPEFLTYFNYEAQQDKSGLPNDRFSAERPEGSISTLTIQRTEQRDSAMYRCASSSRRENHEQYFGPGTRLTVT.

V gene TRBV7-6 combines with J gene TRBJ2-2; 9 nucleotides line up with TRBD1. This CDR3 has 17 amino acids. J gave up 1 base and V 2 bases, and 5 bases lay outside the gene matches. Per germline, CDR1 SGHVS and CDR2 FNYEAQ. The CDR3 sequence is CASSLTTGQGNTGELFF. The DNA of the CDR3 is TGTGCCAGCAGCTTAACCACGGGACAGGGGAACACCGGGGAGCTGTTTTTT. The full variable domain, in which reference TRBV7-6 and TRBJ2-2 provide the parts outside the CDR3, is GAGVSQSPRYKVTKRGQDVALRCDPISGHVSLYWYRQALGQGPEFLTYFNYEAQQDKSGLPNDRFSAERPEGSISTLTIQRTEQRDSAMYRCASSLTTGQGNTGELFFGEGSRLTVL.

V is TRBV4-3 and J is TRBJ2-2; D gene uncertain. The CDR3 is made up of 15 amino acids. CDR1 LGHNA and CDR2 YSLEER come from the germline V gene. V was cut by 1 base and J by 6 bases, with 12 bases left in between. The CDR3 protein is CASSQGYRGAGELFF. The CDR3 DNA follows: TGCGCCAGCAGCCAAGGCTACAGAGGTGCCGGGGAGCTGTTTTTT.

The V call is TRBV7-6, the J call TRBJ1-4, with D possibly matching TRBD1 (5 bases). V was cut by 2 bases and J by 7 bases, with 14 bases left in between. Germline assignment: CDR1 SGHVS and CDR2 FNYEAQ. The CDR3 totals 15 residues. The DNA of the CDR3 is TGTGCCAGCAGCTTATTGCCTAGGGGTTTTGAAAAACTGTTTTTT. This sequence encodes CASSLLPRGFEKLFF.

V gene TRBV7-3 combines with J gene TRBJ2-2; the match to TRBD1 covers 12 bases. CDR1 and CDR2 from the germline V gene are SGHTA and FQGTGA. J was trimmed by 10 bases and V by 5 bases; bases with no gene match: 8. The CDR3 runs to 15 residues. In nucleotides, the CDR3 is TGTGCCAGCAGCATACACGGGACAGGGGGCGAGGAGCTGTTTTTT. It encodes CASSIHGTGGEELFF.

The J gene is TRBJ1-2, the V gene TRBV19, with TRBD1 as a possible D gene (6 bases). Trimming took 5 bases from V and 0 from J, leaving 22 bases between them. The germline V gene has CDR1 LNHDA and CDR2 SQIVND (reference sequence). This CDR3 has 18 residues. CDR3 sequence (DNA): TGTGCCAGTAGTGGGACGGGGGGCGCCCGAATCACTAACTATGGCTACACCTTC. This encodes CASSGTGGARITNYGYTF.

This clone was seen only a few times. The rearrangement uses TRBV5-1 and TRBJ2-7; TRBD1 matches 8 bases. This CDR3 is 14 amino acids long. Germline lookup yields CDR1 SGHRS and CDR2 YFSETQ. With 7 bases clipped from V and 0 bases from J, the junction kept 6 bases outside the gene matches. The CDR3 sequence is CASGYRGASYEQYF. The CDR3 DNA is TGCGCCAGCGGCTACAGGGGGGCCTCCTACGAGCAGTACTTC. Using reference TRBV5-1 and TRBJ2-7 for the parts outside the CDR3, the full variable domain is KAGVTQTPRYLIKTRGQQVTLSCSPISGHRSVSWYQQTPGQGLQFLFEYFSETQRNKGNFPGRFSGRQFSNSRSEMNVSTLELGDSALYLCASGYRGASYEQYFGPGTRLTVT.

The V and J genes are TRBV7-9 and TRBJ2-3, with 7 bases identical to TRBD1. The germline CDR1 and CDR2 sequences are SEHNR and FQNEAQ (reference sequence). There are 14 residues in the CDR3. V lost 6 bases, J lost 2 bases, and 5 bases stayed unmatched. In DNA form, the CDR3 reads TGTGCCAGCAGATCGACAGGGTACACAGATACGCAGTATTTT. Protein sequence: CASRSTGYTDTQYF.

The V gene is TRBV7-2, the J gene TRBJ2-5, with TRBD2 matching 7 bases. The CDR3 is 16 residues long. Losses at the gene ends were 1 base for V and 6 bases for J; bases not matched to a gene: 11. Germline assignment: CDR1 SGHTA and CDR2 FQGNSA. Here the CDR3 DNA reads TGTGCCAGCAGCTTAGACGTGACGGGAGGATTGCAGACCCAGTACTTC. Translating gives CASSLDVTGGLQTQYF.

This clone has a single count. V and J are TRBV4-3 and TRBJ1-1; 9 bases are a match to TRBD1. Germline V lookup: CDR1 LGHNA, CDR2 YSLEER. Germline trimming cut 3 bases from V and 0 bases from J; bases unmatched to any gene: 5. The CDR3 contains 16 residues. CDR3 sequence (DNA): TGCGCCAGCAGCCAGGACAGGGGCCTCATGAACACTGAAGCTTTCTTT. It yields the protein CASSQDRGLMNTEAFF.

The chain recombines TRBV5-6 with TRBJ2-1; 8 nucleotides align to TRBD1. The J segment lost 5 bases and the V segment lost 3 bases, leaving 1 base of the junction unmatched. Germline V gives CDR1 SGHDT, CDR2 YYEEEE. The CDR3 consists of 13 residues. The CDR3 loop reads CASSWTGNNEQFF. For the CDR3, the DNA is TGTGCCAGCAGCTGGACAGGGAACAATGAGCAGTTCTTC.

The rearrangement joins TRBV4-3 to TRBJ2-7; 8 bases align to TRBD1. The length of the CDR3 is 14 residues. J gave up 7 bases and V 0 bases, and 5 bases lay outside the gene matches. The germline V gene encodes CDR1 LGHNA and CDR2 YSLEER. The CDR3 nucleotides read TGCGCCAGCAGCCAAGACAGGGGGCTTACGGAGCAGTACTTC. This encodes CASSQDRGLTEQYF.

The J gene is TRBJ1-3, the V gene TRBV7-2; weak D call: TRBD1 (5 bases). The germline CDR1 and CDR2 sequences are SGHTA and FQGNSA. This CDR3 is built from 14 residues. V shed 3 bases and J shed 2 bases, with 8 bases lying between them. Here the CDR3 reads CASSFGGTGNTIYF. CDR3 nucleotide sequence: TGTGCCAGCAGCTTCGGGGGGACTGGAAACACCATATATTTT.

In its sample, this clone was seen once. The chain is built from TRBV6-5 and TRBJ2-2; D gene unclear. Trimming took 0 bases from V and 6 from J, leaving 11 bases between them. CDR1 and CDR2 from the germline V gene are MNHEY and SVGAGI. This CDR3 region has 15 residues. CDR3 in DNA: TGTGCCAGCAGTTACTCGAGCGCGGCGGCCGGGGAGCTGTTTTTT. Amino acid sequence: CASSYSSAAAGELFF.